This note documents a single T cell receptor beta chain sequence. This sample includes further DNA sequences coding for the same CDR3. This entry comes from a study of blood T cell repertoires in COVID-19. Study background: Samples taken during acute and convalescent COVID-19 were collected in the United States, Italy and Spain.

Data came from immunoSEQ multiplex PCR; TCRdb stores just in-frame clones and leaves some out. The table records around 310,000 clones, 90% of them present only once. CDR1 and CDR2 (germline): GTSNPN, SVGIG (reference sequence). The CDR3 has 13 amino acids. Trimming removed 0 bases from V and 5 bases from J, with 7 bases in between. The genes are TRBV30 and TRBJ2-2; perhaps TRBD2 as D (6 bases). This clonotype was obtained from a woman aged 40-49 years with COVID-19, enrolled during active disease. The sequenced sample consisted of peripheral blood. The CDR3: CAWSVRGTGELFF. In DNA, the CDR3 is TGTGCCTGGAGTGTTCGGGGGACCGGGGAGCTGTTTTTT.